Given below is one T cell receptor beta chain in context. From the 5' RACE reads, TCRdb lists one entry per CDR3 protein and no DNA. The specimen's table records about 160,000 distinct CDR3 sequences. This entry is derived from a study of monozygotic twins with inflammatory bowel disease. The clonotype comes from a human donor with ulcerative colitis or Crohn's disease, or a healthy co-twin of an affected twin (not recorded which). The sample taken for sequencing was blood.

The CDR3 is CASSQDLATNEKLFF. The chain has TRBV3-1 and TRBJ1-4. This CDR3 is 15 amino acids long. Germline V lookup: CDR1 LGHDT, CDR2 YNNKEL (reference sequence). Together with reference TRBV3-1 and TRBJ1-4, the CDR3 gives the full variable domain: DTAVSQTPKYLVTQMGNDKSIKCEQNLGHDTMYWYKQDSKKFLKIMFSYNNKELIINETVPNRFSPKSPDKAHLNLHINSLELGDSAVYFCASSQDLATNEKLFFGSGTQLSVL.